This TCR beta chain was recovered during a study of shared clonotypes between healthy human individuals. Source study methods: For the immunoSEQ data, sequences were junction-only without quality scores, so filtering differed. TCRdb's copy holds only in-frame clones and misses some; the assay was immunoSEQ multiplex PCR. V and J calls and clone size are as listed in that table; D and trimming were resolved from the DNA. This sample yields about 2 million clones, of which roughly 95% are seen a single time; 0.95% to 1.5% belongs to the top ten. Study-level points and caveats: Across a handful of donors, naive CD4 shared 5% to 6.5%, naive CD8 about 3.2%, memory CD4 roughly 2.3%, memory CD8 0.4% to 0.5%.

Note on this clone: Its antigen is not known.

Terminally differentiated effector memory CD45RA+ cells were excluded from the naive CD8 cells, which were CD45RO-negative and positively selected for CCR7. The CDR3 extends over 15 amino acids. Germline assignment: CDR1 SGDLS and CDR2 YYNGEE. Trimming cost V 0 bases and J 2 bases, with 12 bases left between them. The TCR originated in a man aged 18 to 30 in good health. The chain employs TRBV9 and TRBJ2-7; D is unresolved. Sequenced material: naive CD8+ T cells sorted from blood. CDR3 DNA sequence: TGTGCCAGCAGCGTAGGAGCAATATTAACCTACGAGCAGTACTTC. Its protein product is CASSVGAILTYEQYF.